This T cell receptor beta chain was recorded in a study of cytomegalovirus exposure and HLA in healthy donors. Findings and caveats of the study: In a later analysis, an Asian-associated ancestry cluster reportedly showed fewer N-insertions than the roughly 730-donor mean. Later genetic work tied a missense DCLRE1C variant to beta-chain V and J trimming.

Whereas donors were nominally healthy upon sampling, unrecorded immune exposures were probable. Comment on this clone: Antigen specificity is unknown.

The PCR ran on 60 Vbeta and 13 Jbeta primers. Measured with immunoSEQ multiplex PCR; TCRdb has only the in-frame clones, and not every one. The sample holds 150,000 to 200,000 clones; around 68% are singletons and the top ten take more than 9%. Losses at the gene ends were 5 bases for V and 4 bases for J; bases not matched to a gene: 10. The CDR3 is made up of 16 amino acids. Germline assignment: CDR1 SGHTA and CDR2 FQGNSA. The TCR originated in a man aged 25-40 years in good health and CMV-seropositive. The V gene is TRBV7-2, the J gene TRBJ2-7; 11 positions agree with TRBD2. Sequencing was performed on PBMCs. For the CDR3, the DNA is TGTGCCAGCAGCCTTAATCCGGGACTAGCGGAATACGAGCAGTACTTC. Translating gives CASSLNPGLAEYEQYF.